The source of this TCR beta chain is a study of T cell changes during pregnancy in multiple sclerosis. V shed 0 bases and J shed 5 bases, with 7 bases lying between them. This CDR3 is 13 amino acids long. Looked up from germline, CDR1 is LGHNA and CDR2 is YNFKEQ. Clones were read by immunoSEQ multiplex PCR, and TCRdb kept only the in-frame ones, dropping some. The table has 90,000 to 120,000 clones, approximately 93% seen once; the top ten hold around 3.5%. This sample comprised peripheral blood, obtained after pregnancy. The sequence came from a female donor with multiple sclerosis, enrolled in a pregnancy study. The rearrangement joins TRBV4-2 to TRBJ1-1; D is unresolved. In nucleotides, the CDR3 is TGTGCCAGCAGCCAAGATCCCGTAACTGAAGCTTTCTTT. It codes for CASSQDPVTEAFF.